These 17 T cell receptor beta chains were sequenced from one sample in a study of blood T cell repertoires in COVID-19. The table came from immunoSEQ multiplex PCR; TCRdb's copy has only in-frame clones and leaves some out. Of about 300,000 clones in the sample, about 85% were seen once. Material: PBMCs or T cells enriched from blood (not recorded which). These receptors all stem from a woman aged 25-40 years who had been exposed to COVID-19.

This clone was picked up many times. The chain has TRBV29-1 and TRBJ2-3; the match to TRBD2 covers 7 bases. V gave up 3 bases and J gave up 1 base; unmatched junction bases: 4. Germline loops: CDR1 SQVTM, CDR2 ANQGSEA. The CDR3 has 14 amino acids. The DNA of the CDR3 is TGCAGCGTTGATCGCGGGAGCGGCACAGATACGCAGTATTTT. Its protein is CSVDRGSGTDTQYF.

The genes are TRBV9 and TRBJ1-2; D is unresolved. There are 14 residues in the CDR3. Germline CDR1 SGDLS, CDR2 YYNGEE. With 0 bases removed from V and 7 bases from J, the gap between germline ends came to 13 bases. The CDR3 reads CASSVANGWVGYTF. DNA of the CDR3: TGTGCCAGCAGCGTAGCAAACGGGTGGGTTGGCTACACCTTC.

The chain carries TRBV4-1 and TRBJ2-7, with 12 bases matching TRBD2. The CDR3 spans 15 residues. CDR1 is MGHRA, CDR2 YSYEKL, per germline. Trimming cost V 4 bases and J 4 bases; bases outside gene matches: 5. CDR3 residues: CASSRTSGRSYEQYF. CDR3 sequence (DNA): TGCGCCAGCAGCCGAACTAGCGGGAGGTCATACGAGCAGTACTTC.

V is TRBV5-5 and J is TRBJ2-7, with D possibly matching TRBD2 (5 bases). This CDR3 is 15 amino acids long. V lost 0 bases and J 1 base, leaving 11 bases between the germline ends. Per germline, CDR1 SGHKS and CDR2 YYEKEE (reference sequence). CDR3 in DNA: TGTGCCAGCAGCTTGGTACTAGGTGTTTCCTACGAGCAGTACTTC. Translated: CASSLVLGVSYEQYF.

The chain has TRBV18 and TRBJ1-5, with 8 bases that match TRBD1. Germline V gene data show CDR1 as KGHSH and CDR2 as LQKENI. The trim removed 4 bases at V and 4 bases at J, leaving 6 bases unmatched. CDR3 size: 15 residues. CDR3 bases: TGTGCCAGCTCACTCTCGACAGGGGAGAATCAGCCCCAGCATTTT. It encodes CASSLSTGENQPQHF. The variable domain in full, completed from reference TRBV18 and TRBJ1-5, reads NAGVMQNPRHLVRRRGQEARLRCSPMKGHSHVYWYRQLPEEGLKFMVYLQKENIIDESGMPKERFSAEFPKEGPSILRIQQVVRGDSAAYFCASSLSTGENQPQHFGDGTRLSIL.

V and J are TRBV11-2 and TRBJ1-1; D is unclear. The V gene's germline CDR1 is SGHAT and CDR2 FQNNGV. V gave up 8 bases and J gave up 8 bases, with 12 bases separating them. The CDR3 covers 11 residues. The CDR3 region has the DNA TGTGCCAGCGGGATCCGGAGGGAAGCTTTCTTT. It yields the protein CASGIRREAFF.

J is TRBJ1-1 and V is TRBV6-5; the D is unclear. Germline-derived CDR1 and CDR2 are MNHEY and SVGAGI. V was cut by 7 bases and J by 6 bases, with 9 bases left in between. The CDR3 spans 11 residues. This chain's CDR3 is CASTPGAEAFF. CDR3 coding DNA: TGTGCCAGCACCCCAGGCGCTGAAGCTTTCTTT.

The chain has TRBV2 and TRBJ1-3; D is ambiguous. Trimming removed 4 bases at V and 7 bases at J, with 5 bases between. The CDR3 is 11 residues long. The germline gives CDR1 SNHLY, CDR2 FYNNEI. As DNA, the CDR3 is TGTGCCAGCAGTGTCTCGAACACCATATATTTT. This encodes CASSVSNTIYF.

The rearrangement links TRBV7-3 to TRBJ1-2; D possibly corresponds to TRBD1 (5 bases). Between the trimmed V and J ends, which lost 2 bases and 3 bases, there was a span of 22 bases. Germline loops: CDR1 SGHTA, CDR2 FQGTGA. The CDR3 loop spans 18 amino acids. CDR3 amino acids: CASSLAPRVPLSDYGYTF. Here the CDR3 DNA reads TGTGCCAGCAGCTTAGCGCCCAGGGTGCCTCTCTCGGACTATGGCTACACCTTC.

The chain recombines TRBV5-6 with TRBJ1-5; 8 bases agree with TRBD1. The CDR3 spans 15 residues. J was trimmed by 2 bases and V by 3 bases; bases with no gene match: 4. CDR1 and CDR2 from the germline V gene are SGHDT and YYEEEE. The CDR3 DNA reads as TGTGCCAGCAGCTCTCTACAGGGGGGCAATCAGCCCCAGCATTTT. It is translated as CASSSLQGGNQPQHF.

This chain connects TRBV9 to TRBJ1-2; possible D gene TRBD1, 6 bases. The CDR3 extends over 14 amino acids. V lost 0 bases and J 7 bases, leaving 13 bases between the germline ends. CDR1 is SGDLS, CDR2 YYNGEE, per germline. CDR3 sequence: CASSVGGGAGGYTF. The DNA of the CDR3 is TGTGCCAGCAGCGTAGGTGGGGGGGCTGGTGGCTACACCTTC.

This sequence joins TRBV5-1 and TRBJ2-1; D is unclear. Per germline, CDR1 SGHRS and CDR2 YFSETQ. The CDR3 has 13 amino acids. V was cut by 2 bases and J by 5 bases, with 8 bases left in between. The CDR3 reads CASSLRSNNEQFF. The CDR3 DNA follows: TGCGCCAGCAGCTTAAGGAGTAACAATGAGCAGTTCTTC.

The genes are TRBV28 and TRBJ1-3; 7 nucleotides match TRBD1. This CDR3 contains 16 residues. Looked up from germline, CDR1 is MDHEN and CDR2 is SYDVKM. V dropped 4 bases and J dropped 8; count of bases not matched to a gene: 14. For the CDR3, the DNA is TGTGCCAGCAGTTCCGAAGTAGACAGGGTCGCGGACACCATATATTTT. This gives the protein CASSSEVDRVADTIYF.

The chain employs TRBV2 and TRBJ2-7; D gene uncertain. V was cut by 4 bases and J by 0 bases, with 10 bases left in between. Germline V gives CDR1 SNHLY, CDR2 FYNNEI. The CDR3 spans 14 residues. For the CDR3, the DNA is TGTGCCAGCAGTGGCTTCCCGGTCTCCTACGAGCAGTACTTC. Residues: CASSGFPVSYEQYF.

The sample holds a few counts of this clone. CDR3 loop: CASSFGLGGFEQYF. Written as DNA, the CDR3 is TGTGCCAGCAGTTTTGGACTAGGAGGTTTCGAGCAGTACTTC. The chain couples TRBV27 to TRBJ2-7; TRBD2 agrees at 7 bases. The CDR3 spans 14 residues. Germline V gene sequence: CDR1 MNHEY, CDR2 SMNVEV (reference sequence). The ends lost 3 bases at V and 6 bases at J; junction bases unmatched: 8.

The chain carries TRBV5-4 and TRBJ1-2, with 12 nucleotides matching TRBD1. CDR3 length: 17 residues. The germline gives CDR1 SGHNT, CDR2 YYREEE (reference sequence). V lost 0 bases to trimming and J lost 4 bases; unmatched junction nucleotides: 7. CDR3 in amino acids: CASSLDTGTGGAYGYTF. Written as DNA, the CDR3 is TGTGCCAGCAGCTTGGATACCGGGACAGGGGGCGCCTATGGCTACACCTTC. Combining the CDR3 with reference TRBV5-4 and TRBJ1-2 gives the whole variable domain ETGVTQSPTHLIKTRGQQVTLRCSSQSGHNTVSWYQQALGQGPQFIFQYYREEENGRGNFPPRFSGLQFPNYSSELNVNALELDDSALYLCASSLDTGTGGAYGYTFGSGTRLTVV.

This rearrangement joins TRBV5-8 to TRBJ1-2; 9 bases line up with TRBD1. The CDR3 consists of 14 residues. V was clipped by 6 bases and J by 5 bases; unmatched bases: 8. CDR1 is SGHTS and CDR2 is YDEGEE in the germline V gene. DNA for the CDR3: TGTGCCAGCAATCTGGGGGACAGGGATTATGGCTACACCTTC. This encodes CASNLGDRDYGYTF.